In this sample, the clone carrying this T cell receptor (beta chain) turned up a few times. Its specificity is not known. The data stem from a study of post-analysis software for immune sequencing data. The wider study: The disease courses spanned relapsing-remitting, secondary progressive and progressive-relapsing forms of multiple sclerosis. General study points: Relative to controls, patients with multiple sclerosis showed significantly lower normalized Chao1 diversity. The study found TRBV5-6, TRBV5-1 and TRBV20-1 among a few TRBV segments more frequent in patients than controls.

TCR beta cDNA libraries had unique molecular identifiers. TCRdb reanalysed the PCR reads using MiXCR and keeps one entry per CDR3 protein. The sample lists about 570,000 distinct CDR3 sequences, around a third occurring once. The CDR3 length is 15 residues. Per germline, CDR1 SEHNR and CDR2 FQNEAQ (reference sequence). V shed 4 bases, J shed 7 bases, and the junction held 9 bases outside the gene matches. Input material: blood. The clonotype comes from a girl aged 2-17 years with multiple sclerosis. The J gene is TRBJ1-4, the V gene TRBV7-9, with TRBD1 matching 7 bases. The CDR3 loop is CASSSQGVKREKLFF. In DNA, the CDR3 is TGTGCCAGCAGCTCCCAGGGGGTAAAGCGTGAAAAACTGTTTTTT.